This TCR beta chain was identified during a study of blood T cell repertoires in COVID-19. TCRdb's table, derived via immunoSEQ multiplex PCR, lists solely in-frame clones and lacks some. There are approximately 200,000 clones in the sample; 65% to 90% occur only once, and 3.5% to 5.5% lies in the top ten. Between the trimmed V and J ends, which lost 5 bases and 2 bases, there was a span of 9 bases. This CDR3 is built from 13 residues. Germline lookup yields CDR1 LNHDA and CDR2 SQIVND (reference sequence). The V gene is TRBV19, the J gene TRBJ2-5; D unclear. Input material: PBMCs or T cells enriched from blood (not recorded which). This TCR came from a woman in her twenties or thirties who had been exposed to COVID-19. The DNA of the CDR3 is TGTGCCAGTAGTGCCCGCCTACAAGAGACCCAGTACTTC. This gives the protein CASSARLQETQYF.